Here is one T cell receptor (beta chain) with its context. Its antigen is as yet unknown. Mismatch with germline at one junction end may stem from a read error. Isolation of naive CD8 T cells was achieved by sorting on a CD8+CD4-CCR7+CD45RA+ phenotype. The data belong to a study of molecular identifiers for immune sequencing clone quantification. About the study: Sequencing covered four of five parts into which replicate RNA from around 20,000 or 100,000 naive CD8 cells was split. Notes on the study in general: Over 99% of CMV-specific effector molecules, but under 1% of naive ones, were in clones above 20 copies.

Listed TCR primers and previously described methods were used for bulk TCR libraries. TCRdb used MiXCR to reprocess the PCR reads, holding one entry per CDR3 protein. Here the sample spans hundreds of thousands of distinct CDR3 sequences, roughly 27% being singletons. Germline CDR1 SGDLS, CDR2 YYNGEE. CDR3 length: 16 residues. The sample comprised naive CD8+ T cells from blood, with Jurkat cell RNA spiked in. Subset indicated: FACS-sorted CD8+CD4-CCR7+CD45RA+ naive T cells. This chain uses TRBV9 with TRBJ2-3; 9 nucleotides match TRBD1. The receptor was isolated from a human donor in good health. Some libraries in this study had Jurkat cell RNA spiked in. CDR3 loop: CAGSSPGQGGPDTQYF. The CDR3 nucleotides are TGTGCCGGCAGCTCACCGGGACAGGGTGGTCCAGATACGCAGTATTTT. Together with reference TRBV9 and TRBJ2-3, the CDR3 gives the full variable domain: DSGVTQTPKHLITATGQRVTLRCSPRSGDLSVYWYQQSLDQGLQFLIQYYNGEERAKGNILERFSAQQFPDLHSELNLSSLELGDSALYFCAGSSPGQGGPDTQYFGPGTRLTVL.